The rows below give T cell receptor beta chains drawn from one sample of a study of monozygotic twins with inflammatory bowel disease. TCRdb reanalyzed the 5' RACE reads and collapses them to one entry per CDR3 protein, without DNA. The sample totals some 89,000 distinct CDR3 sequences; its top ten clones hold around 7%. The source material was blood. The receptors were gathered from a human donor with ulcerative colitis or Crohn's disease, or a healthy co-twin of an affected twin (not recorded which). The CDR3 runs from the conserved cysteine through the conserved F or W. Each record gives: V gene, J gene, CDR3 protein.

TRBV15	TRBJ2-3	CATSRDKLAGASPGTDTQYF
TRBV14	TRBJ1-1	CASSQPVNTEAFF
TRBV18	TRBJ2-3	CASSAPGGFSKDTQYF
TRBV10-3	TRBJ2-7	CAISQTGNRYEQYF
TRBV5-1	TRBJ1-2	CASSPTTGAGYGYTF
TRBV7-9	TRBJ2-1	CASSPWTSGAEQFF
TRBV20-1	TRBJ2-3	CSARPAGGRGDTQYF
TRBV12-3/TRBV12-4	TRBJ2-7	CASSLGGEALYEQYF
TRBV4-2	TRBJ1-2	CASRITGEVYGYTF
TRBV20-1	TRBJ2-3	CSGAGGTDTQYF
TRBV5-1	TRBJ2-3	CASSFNGEGSGTDTQYF
TRBV3-1	TRBJ1-3	CASSREPGNTIYF
TRBV12-3/TRBV12-4	TRBJ2-1	CASSQPPPGGLKFF
TRBV3-1	TRBJ2-2	CASSLLRLAGVDTGELFF
TRBV27	TRBJ2-2	CASSLSGNTGELFF
TRBV27	TRBJ1-2	CASSPRGQWEGYTF
TRBV11-2	TRBJ2-7	CASSLGEFSYEQYF
TRBV20-1	TRBJ2-5	CSAYSSGGAQETQYF
TRBV5-1	TRBJ2-2	CASSLVLGDTGELFF
TRBV5-1	TRBJ2-7	CASRPTGGIYEQYF
TRBV20-1	TRBJ1-2	CSANYRDGYGYTF
TRBV2	TRBJ2-7	CASSAGLAYEQYF
TRBV9	TRBJ2-1	CASSGLPGDEQFF
TRBV5-1	TRBJ2-7	CASSRTVYEQYF
TRBV6-1	TRBJ1-5	CASSLNLGNSNQPQQF
TRBV7-9	TRBJ2-5	CASSPSTPPQETQYF
TRBV10-3	TRBJ1-1	CAISESVFRNTEAFF
TRBV20-1	TRBJ1-1	CSPARTASITEAFF
TRBV21-1	TRBJ1-1	CASSKARGGGGTEAFF
TRBV7-9	TRBJ2-6	CASSFLYGANVLTF
TRBV5-5	TRBJ2-5	CASSSSSETQYF
TRBV5-6	TRBJ2-5	CASSDAGQETQYF
TRBV5-1	TRBJ2-5	CASSPPTDAETQYF
TRBV15	TRBJ2-1	CATNPGALVSEQFF
TRBV14	TRBJ1-1	CASSSNAGTEAFF
TRBV5-6	TRBJ1-1	CASSKTGGFSAFF
TRBV6-5	TRBJ2-3	CASSYSTSGTDTQYF
TRBV5-1	TRBJ2-3	CASSSERGRTDTQYF
TRBV6-6	TRBJ1-2	CASSNREGDYGYTF
TRBV4-1	TRBJ2-2	CASSQEAQAGELFF
TRBV5-1	TRBJ1-1	CASWGGTEAFF
TRBV20-1	TRBJ1-1	CSALPVGMNTEAFF
TRBV20-1	TRBJ1-6	CSARAMTTAYNSPLHF
TRBV6-5	TRBJ1-1	CASSTHVNTEAFF
TRBV11-2	TRBJ1-3	CASSLGLKGSASGNTIYF
TRBV27	TRBJ1-2	CASSNSAAYYGYTF
TRBV5-1	TRBJ2-3	CASSFQGEDTQYF
TRBV19	TRBJ1-5	CASNQPGAQQPQHF
TRBV7-2	TRBJ2-6	CASSKTGGVAGANVLTF
TRBV3-1	TRBJ2-1	CASSLLPGHYNEQFF
TRBV5-8	TRBJ1-5	CASSLTGTGGIRPQHF
TRBV5-1	TRBJ2-7	CASSRDFYEQYF
TRBV18	TRBJ1-5	CASSPLSGGAEGQPQHF
TRBV27	TRBJ2-1	CASSPPGERREQFF
TRBV4-1	TRBJ2-1	CASSQDSQRGDNEQFF
TRBV3-1	TRBJ1-1	CASSQEFPNTEAFF
TRBV12-3/TRBV12-4	TRBJ1-2	CASSLGLGGAGSGYTF
TRBV10-1	TRBJ2-7	CASSESGDPISYEQYF
TRBV11-2	TRBJ1-5	CASSLEPSQPQHF
TRBV5-1	TRBJ2-4	CASSLAPTVAKNIQYF